Each of the 2 T cell receptor beta chains below was sequenced from the same sample in a study of a mutant IDH1 vaccine in newly diagnosed glioma. This sample's time point: week 35, safety follow-up. Topical imiquimod was applied with each vaccine dose, which held 300 ug of mutant IDH1 20-mer peptide. Repertoires were generated with immunoSEQ multiplex PCR, while TCRdb's copy carries only in-frame clones and drops some. The table has about 54,000 clones, 84% seen once. No cognate antigen is known for these TCRs. The sequencing here drew on PBMCs, taken from a glioma patient whose treatment included an IDH1 peptide vaccine. The receptor set was obtained from a woman in her late teens or twenties with glioma.

The chain couples TRBV7-9 to TRBJ2-1; D ambiguous. V was clipped by 5 bases and J by 8 bases, with 10 bases between them. There are 12 residues in the CDR3. Per germline, CDR1 SEHNR and CDR2 FQNEAQ (reference sequence). Here the CDR3 reads CASSAVPDEQFF. CDR3 sequence (DNA): TGTGCCAGCAGCGCTGTCCCTGATGAGCAGTTCTTC.

This chain connects TRBV7-2 to TRBJ2-2, with 7 positions matching TRBD2. V dropped 6 bases and J dropped 4; count of bases not matched to a gene: 11. The CDR3 is made up of 16 amino acids. Germline V CDR1 and CDR2: SGHTA, FQGNSA. CDR3 bases: TGTGCCAGCAGTTGGCTGCGGGGGTACGGCACCGGGGAGCTGTTTTTT. Protein product: CASSWLRGYGTGELFF.